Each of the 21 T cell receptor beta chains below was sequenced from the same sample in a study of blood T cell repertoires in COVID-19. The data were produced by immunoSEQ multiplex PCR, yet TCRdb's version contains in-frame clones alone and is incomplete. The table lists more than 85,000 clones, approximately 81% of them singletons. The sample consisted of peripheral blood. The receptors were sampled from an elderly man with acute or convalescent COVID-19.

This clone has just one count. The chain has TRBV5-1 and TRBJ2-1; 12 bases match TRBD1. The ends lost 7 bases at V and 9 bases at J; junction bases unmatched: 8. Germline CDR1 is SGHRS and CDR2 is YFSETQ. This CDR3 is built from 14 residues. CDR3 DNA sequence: TGCGCCAGCGTAATCGGGACAGGGGGCACTGAGCAGTTCTTC. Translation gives CASVIGTGGTEQFF.

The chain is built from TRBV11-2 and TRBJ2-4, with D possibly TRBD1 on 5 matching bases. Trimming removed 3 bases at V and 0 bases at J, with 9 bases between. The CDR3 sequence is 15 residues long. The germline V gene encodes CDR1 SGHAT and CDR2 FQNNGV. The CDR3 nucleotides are TGTGCCAGCAGCTTTTCAGGGCTAGCCAAAAACATTCAGTACTTC. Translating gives CASSFSGLAKNIQYF.

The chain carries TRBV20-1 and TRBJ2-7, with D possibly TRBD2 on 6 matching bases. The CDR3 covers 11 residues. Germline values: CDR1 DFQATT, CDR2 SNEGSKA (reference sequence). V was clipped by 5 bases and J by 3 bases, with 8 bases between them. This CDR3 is CSAGLSYEQYF. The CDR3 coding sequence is TGCAGTGCTGGACTAAGCTACGAGCAGTACTTC.

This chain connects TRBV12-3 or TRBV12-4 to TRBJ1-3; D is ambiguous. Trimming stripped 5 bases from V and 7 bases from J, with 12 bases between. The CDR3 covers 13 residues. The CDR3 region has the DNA TGTGCCAGCAGTACGGGGAGGTTCAACACCATATATTTT. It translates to CASSTGRFNTIYF.

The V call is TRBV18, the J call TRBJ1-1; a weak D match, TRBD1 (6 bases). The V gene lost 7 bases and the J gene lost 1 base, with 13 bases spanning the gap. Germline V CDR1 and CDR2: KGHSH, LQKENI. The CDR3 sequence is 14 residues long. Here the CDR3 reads CASLQTGRNTEAFF. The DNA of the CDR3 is TGTGCCAGCTTACAAACAGGGAGGAACACTGAAGCTTTCTTT.

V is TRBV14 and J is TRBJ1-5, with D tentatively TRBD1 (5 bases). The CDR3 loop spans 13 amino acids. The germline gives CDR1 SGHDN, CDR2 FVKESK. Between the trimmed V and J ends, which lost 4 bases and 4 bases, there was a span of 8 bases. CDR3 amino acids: CASSPDMNQPQHF. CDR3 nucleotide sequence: TGTGCCAGCAGCCCGGACATGAATCAGCCCCAGCATTTT.

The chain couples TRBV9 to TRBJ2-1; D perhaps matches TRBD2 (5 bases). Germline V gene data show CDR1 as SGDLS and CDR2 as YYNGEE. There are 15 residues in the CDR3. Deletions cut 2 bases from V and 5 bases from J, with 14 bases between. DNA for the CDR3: TGTGCCAGCAGCGTCCAAGCGGATCATAACAATGAGCAGTTCTTC. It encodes CASSVQADHNNEQFF.

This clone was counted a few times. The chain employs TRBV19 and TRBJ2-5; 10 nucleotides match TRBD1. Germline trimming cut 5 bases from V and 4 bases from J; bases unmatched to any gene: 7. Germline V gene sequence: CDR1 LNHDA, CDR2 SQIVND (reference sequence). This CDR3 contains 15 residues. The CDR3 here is CASSSRQGAGETQYF. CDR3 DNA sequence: TGTGCCAGTAGTTCTCGACAGGGGGCAGGAGAGACCCAGTACTTC.

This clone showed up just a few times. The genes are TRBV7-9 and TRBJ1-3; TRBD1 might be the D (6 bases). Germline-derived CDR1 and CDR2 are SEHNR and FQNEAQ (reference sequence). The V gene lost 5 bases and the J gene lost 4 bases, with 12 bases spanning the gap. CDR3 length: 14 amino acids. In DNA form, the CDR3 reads TGTGCCAGCAGCCTCGACAGGCGCGGAAACACCATATATTTT. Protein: CASSLDRRGNTIYF.

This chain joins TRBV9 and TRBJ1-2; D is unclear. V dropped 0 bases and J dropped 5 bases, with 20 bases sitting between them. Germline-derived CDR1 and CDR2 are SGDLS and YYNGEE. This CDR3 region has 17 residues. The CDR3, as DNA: TGTGCCAGCAGCGTAGGGAACAGTGGCCTTACCTCTTATGGCTACACCTTC. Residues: CASSVGNSGLTSYGYTF.

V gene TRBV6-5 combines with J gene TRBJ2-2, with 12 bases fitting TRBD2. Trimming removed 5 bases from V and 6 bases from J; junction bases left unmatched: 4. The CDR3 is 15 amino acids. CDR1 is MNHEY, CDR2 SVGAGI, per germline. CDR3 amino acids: CASSRLAGEPGELFF. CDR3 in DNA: TGTGCCAGCAGTCGACTAGCGGGAGAACCCGGGGAGCTGTTTTTT.

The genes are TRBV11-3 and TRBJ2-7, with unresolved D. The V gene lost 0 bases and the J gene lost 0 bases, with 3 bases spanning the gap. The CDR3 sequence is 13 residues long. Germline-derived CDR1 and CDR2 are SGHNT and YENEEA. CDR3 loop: CASSLDSSYEQYF. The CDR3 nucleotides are TGTGCCAGCAGCTTAGATAGCTCCTACGAGCAGTACTTC.

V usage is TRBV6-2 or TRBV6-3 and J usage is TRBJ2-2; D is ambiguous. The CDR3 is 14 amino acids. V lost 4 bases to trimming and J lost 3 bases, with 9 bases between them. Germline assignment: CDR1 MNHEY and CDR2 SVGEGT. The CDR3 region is CASSLWPYTGELFF. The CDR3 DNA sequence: TGTGCCAGCAGTTTGTGGCCGTACACCGGGGAGCTGTTTTTT.

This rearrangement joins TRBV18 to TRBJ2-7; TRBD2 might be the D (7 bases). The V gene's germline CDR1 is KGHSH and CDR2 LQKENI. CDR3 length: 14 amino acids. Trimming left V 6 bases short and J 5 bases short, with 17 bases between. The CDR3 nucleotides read TGTGCCAGCTCGCGGGGGACACAGAACGACGAGCAGTACTTC. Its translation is CASSRGTQNDEQYF. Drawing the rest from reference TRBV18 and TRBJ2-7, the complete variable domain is NAGVMQNPRHLVRRRGQEARLRCSPMKGHSHVYWYRQLPEEGLKFMVYLQKENIIDESGMPKERFSAEFPKEGPSILRIQQVVRGDSAAYFCASSRGTQNDEQYFGPGTRLTVT.

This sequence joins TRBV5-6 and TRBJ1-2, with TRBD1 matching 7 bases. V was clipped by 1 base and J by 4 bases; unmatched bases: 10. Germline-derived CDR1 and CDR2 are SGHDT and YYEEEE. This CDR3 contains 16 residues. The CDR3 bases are TGTGCCAGCAGCTTGCGGGACAGAATATCCGGCTATGGCTACACCTTC. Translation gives CASSLRDRISGYGYTF.

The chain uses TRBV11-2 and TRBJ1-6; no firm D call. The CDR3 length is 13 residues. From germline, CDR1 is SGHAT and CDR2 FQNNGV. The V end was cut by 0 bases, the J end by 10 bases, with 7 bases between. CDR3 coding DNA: TGTGCCAGCAGCTTAGATCGTCGGTCACCCCTCCACTTT. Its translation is CASSLDRRSPLHF.

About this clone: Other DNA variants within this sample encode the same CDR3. For the CDR3, the DNA is TGTGCCAGTAGTACCGGGGATACGCAGTATTTT. The encoded protein is CASSTGDTQYF. The chain combines TRBV19 with TRBJ2-3, with D unresolved. This CDR3 spans 11 amino acids. Germline values: CDR1 LNHDA, CDR2 SQIVND (reference sequence). Trimming took off 4 bases at V and 6 bases at J, with 5 bases between the two ends.

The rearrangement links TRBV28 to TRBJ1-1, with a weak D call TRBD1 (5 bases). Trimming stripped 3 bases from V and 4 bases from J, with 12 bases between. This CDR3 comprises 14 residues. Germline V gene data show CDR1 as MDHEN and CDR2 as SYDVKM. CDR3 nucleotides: TGTGCCAGCAGTTTGGTAGGGGCCACCACTGAAGCTTTCTTT. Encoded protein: CASSLVGATTEAFF.

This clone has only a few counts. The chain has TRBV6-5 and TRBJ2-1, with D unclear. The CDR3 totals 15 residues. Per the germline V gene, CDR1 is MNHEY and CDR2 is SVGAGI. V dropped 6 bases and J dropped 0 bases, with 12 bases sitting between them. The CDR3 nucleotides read TGTGCCAGCAGGAGATCCGCAGGCTCCTACAATGAGCAGTTCTTC. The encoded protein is CASRRSAGSYNEQFF.

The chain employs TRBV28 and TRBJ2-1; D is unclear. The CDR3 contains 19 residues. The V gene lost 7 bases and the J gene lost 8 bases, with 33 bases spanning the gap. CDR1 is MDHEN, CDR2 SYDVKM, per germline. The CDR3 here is CASTPNRNRRPTKTDEQFF. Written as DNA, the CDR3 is TGTGCCAGCACCCCGAATCGGAACCGACGCCCTACTAAGACGGATGAGCAGTTCTTC.

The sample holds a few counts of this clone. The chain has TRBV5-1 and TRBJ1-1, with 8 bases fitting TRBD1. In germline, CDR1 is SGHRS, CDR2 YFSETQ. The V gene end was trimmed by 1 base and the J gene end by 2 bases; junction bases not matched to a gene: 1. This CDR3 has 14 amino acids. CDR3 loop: CASSLQGANTEAFF. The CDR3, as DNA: TGCGCCAGCAGCTTGCAGGGGGCCAACACTGAAGCTTTCTTT. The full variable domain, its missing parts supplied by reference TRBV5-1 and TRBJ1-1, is KAGVTQTPRYLIKTRGQQVTLSCSPISGHRSVSWYQQTPGQGLQFLFEYFSETQRNKGNFPGRFSGRQFSNSRSEMNVSTLELGDSALYLCASSLQGANTEAFFGQGTRLTVV.